This T cell receptor (beta chain) was found in a study of cytomegalovirus exposure and HLA in healthy donors. General observations from the study: The authors assumed roughly uniform sequencing depth across donors for presence/absence analyses. Prior analysis indicated that the majority of TCR beta V segments exhibited productivity approximately 87% or approximately 30% of the time. With later analysis, a missense DCLRE1C variant became linked to TCR beta V- and J-gene trimming. Specific recognition of CMV antigens was confirmed in vitro for three chains (all CMV-associated).

In the case of this clone: The target antigen is unknown.

The V and J ends lost 0 bases and 8 bases respectively, with 13 bases between them. CDR3 length equals 14 residues. Germline CDR1 is SGHVS and CDR2 is FQNEAQ. The PCR was carried out with 60 Vbeta primers and 13 Jbeta primers. Sequenced by immunoSEQ multiplex PCR; TCRdb stores in-frame clones only, minus some. The table records 150,000 to 200,000 clones, around 80% of them present only once. The clonotype originates from a man in his late teens or twenties in good health and CMV-seronegative. Sequenced: PBMCs. The chain recombines TRBV7-8 with TRBJ1-2; TRBD1 is a possible D gene (5 bases). The CDR3: CASSLAGRAGGYTF. CDR3 nucleotide sequence: TGTGCCAGCAGCTTAGCCGGCAGGGCTGGGGGCTACACCTTC.